This record covers a single T cell receptor beta chain. What it binds is unknown. This sample stems from a study of cytomegalovirus exposure and HLA in healthy donors. Notes on the study in general: DRB1 showed the most TCR associations and HLA-C the fewest in a later analysis, as rates varied by HLA locus.

Both 60 Vbeta primers and 13 Jbeta primers went into the PCR. Generated by immunoSEQ multiplex PCR, the TCRdb table keeps only in-frame clones and is missing some. The data contain 150,000 or so clones, about 79% of them seen just once; the ten biggest clones take up 6% to 7%. V was cut by 2 bases and J by 4 bases, with 9 bases left in between. Per germline, CDR1 SGHNT and CDR2 YENEEA. CDR3 size: 15 residues. The sequenced sample consisted of PBMCs. The TCR was taken from a man aged 40-55 years in good health and CMV-seropositive. The gene calls are TRBV11-3 and TRBJ2-6; possible D gene TRBD1, 5 bases. The CDR3 DNA reads TGTGCCAGCAGCTTACTAGGGGTGGGGGCCAACGTCCTGACTTTC. Its translation: CASSLLGVGANVLTF.